The 11 T cell receptor beta chains listed next were all sequenced from one sample in a study of regulatory T cells in long-lasting Graves disease. Time point specified: newly diagnosed GD, antithyroid drugs for less than 3 months. With RNA extracted from PBMCs as input, the TCR library was made. Building the TCR beta libraries relied on iRepertoire HTBI primers, and CDR3 regions underwent Arm-PCR. TCRdb re-analysed the multiplex PCR reads in MiXCR, keeping a single row per CDR3 protein. This table holds under 300,000 distinct CDR3 sequences, roughly a fifth found once. Sequenced material: peripheral blood mononuclear cells (PBMCs), taken at new diagnosis, from a patient treated with antithyroid drugs. Every receptor here comes from a female donor with Graves disease.

This clonotype was seen ten or more times. The V and J genes are TRBV19 and TRBJ2-6; D might be TRBD1 (6 bases). V lost 7 bases and J 0 bases, leaving 13 bases between the germline ends. Germline V lookup: CDR1 LNHDA, CDR2 SQIVND (reference sequence). The CDR3 sequence is 16 residues long. The CDR3 coding sequence is TGTGCCAGTATAGCGCAGGGGAGCTCTGGGGCCAACGTCCTGACTTTC. Its protein product is CASIAQGSSGANVLTF.

The chain links TRBV15 to TRBJ1-5; a weak D match, TRBD1 (5 bases). This CDR3 has 18 amino acids. Trimming cost V 1 base and J 0 bases, with 16 bases left between them. Per germline, CDR1 LNHNV and CDR2 YYDKDF (reference sequence). The CDR3 bases are TGTGCCACCAGCAGAGTTGGGGGTGGCAGGATTAGCAATCAGCCCCAGCATTTT. This gives the protein CATSRVGGGRISNQPQHF.

This clonotype has ten or more counts. This chain uses TRBV5-6 with TRBJ2-7; the D call may be TRBD1 or TRBD2 (5 bases each). V was shortened by 6 bases and J by 3 bases, with 10 bases between the two germline ends. Per the germline V gene, CDR1 is SGHDT and CDR2 is YYEEEE. This CDR3 spans 12 amino acids. CDR3 in amino acids: CASTRDGYEQYF. The CDR3 nucleotides read TGTGCCAGCACCCGGGACGGCTACGAGCAGTACTTC.

Many counts were recorded for this clonotype. This chain uses TRBV6-1 with TRBJ1-3; 7 bases are shared with TRBD1. CDR3 length: 16 amino acids. After removal of 5 bases from V and 0 bases from J, the junction contained 7 bases not matched to a gene. The germline V gene has CDR1 MNHNS and CDR2 SASEGT. The CDR3 sequence: CASSRQGVYSGNTIYF. CDR3 nucleotides: TGTGCCAGCAGTCGACAGGGAGTCTACTCTGGAAACACCATATATTTT.

This clonotype was counted many times. CDR3 DNA: TGCAGCGTGACTCGGGCCAGCCTGGGCTATGGCTACACCTTC. Translating it yields CSVTRASLGYGYTF. J is TRBJ1-2 and V is TRBV29-1; no clear D gene. Between the trimmed V and J ends, which lost 6 bases and 4 bases, there was a span of 18 bases. This CDR3 is 14 amino acids long. CDR1 and CDR2 (germline): SQVTM, ANQGSEA.

This clonotype was detected many times. The rearrangement uses TRBV11-2 and TRBJ2-7; D could derive from TRBD1 or TRBD2 (7 bases each). The CDR3 spans 15 residues. Trimming left V 4 bases short and J 3 bases short, with 16 bases between. CDR1 and CDR2 from the germline V gene are SGHAT and FQNNGV. DNA for the CDR3: TGTGCCAGCAGCTCCCAGGGGGGGGATGGCTACGAGCAGTACTTC. Translation gives CASSSQGGDGYEQYF.

This clonotype was picked up many times. The genes are TRBV6-1 and TRBJ2-2; D not resolved. Germline CDR1 reads MNHNS; CDR2 reads SASEGT. The V end lost 6 bases, the J end lost 9 bases, and 17 bases lay between the germline ends. The CDR3 is 14 residues long. The CDR3 reads CASRPTRLVRELFF. CDR3 nucleotide sequence: TGTGCCAGCAGGCCAACCAGACTCGTCCGGGAGCTGTTTTTT.

This clonotype was seen ten or more times. This chain joins TRBV28 and TRBJ1-4, with D tentatively TRBD1 (5 bases). CDR1 is MDHEN and CDR2 is SYDVKM in the germline V gene. This CDR3 has 15 residues. V lost 5 bases, J lost 8 bases, and 18 bases lay in between. CDR3 DNA sequence: TGTGCCAGCAGTGTACCGGGACGGTCCGGGGAAAAACTGTTTTTT. It yields the protein CASSVPGRSGEKLFF.

The chain uses TRBV20-1 and TRBJ1-1, with a weak D call TRBD1 (5 bases). The CDR3 loop spans 12 amino acids. Trimming stripped 1 base from V and 4 bases from J, with 7 bases between. CDR1 is DFQATT and CDR2 is SNEGSKA in the germline V gene (reference sequence). CDR3 loop: CSARARATEAFF. CDR3 sequence (DNA): TGCAGTGCTAGAGCCAGGGCCACTGAAGCTTTCTTT.

This clonotype was seen many times. The genes are TRBV7-9 and TRBJ2-1; perhaps TRBD1 as D (5 bases). V lost 4 bases and J 8 bases, leaving 6 bases between the germline ends. Looked up from germline, CDR1 is SEHNR and CDR2 is FQNEAQ (reference sequence). CDR3 length equals 11 residues. CDR3 bases: TGTGCCAGCAGCTGGGGCGATGAGCAGTTCTTC. Protein product: CASSWGDEQFF.

This clonotype was seen repeatedly, ten times or more. The rearrangement uses TRBV7-2 and TRBJ2-5; D is perhaps TRBD1 or TRBD2 (5 bases each). Trimming cost V 5 bases and J 4 bases, with 17 bases left between them. CDR1 SGHTA and CDR2 FQGNSA come from the germline V gene. CDR3 length: 15 residues. The CDR3 nucleotides are TGTGCCAGCAGCGGAGGTCTGGGGCAGGGAGAGACCCAGTACTTC. Amino acid sequence: CASSGGLGQGETQYF.